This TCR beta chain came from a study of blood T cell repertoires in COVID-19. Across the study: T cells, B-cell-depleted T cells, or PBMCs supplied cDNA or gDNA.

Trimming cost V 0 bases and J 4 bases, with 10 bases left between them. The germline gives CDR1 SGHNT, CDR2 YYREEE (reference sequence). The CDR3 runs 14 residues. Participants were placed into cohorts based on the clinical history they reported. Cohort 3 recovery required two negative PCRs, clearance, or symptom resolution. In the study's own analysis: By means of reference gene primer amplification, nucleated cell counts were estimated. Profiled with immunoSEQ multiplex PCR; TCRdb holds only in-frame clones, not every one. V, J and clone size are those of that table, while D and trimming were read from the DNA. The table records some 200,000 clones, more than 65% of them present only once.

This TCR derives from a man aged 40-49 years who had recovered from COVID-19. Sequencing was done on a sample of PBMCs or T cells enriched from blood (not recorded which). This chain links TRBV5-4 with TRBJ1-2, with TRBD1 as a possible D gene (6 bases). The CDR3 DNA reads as TGTGCCAGCAGCTTGGTGGACAGATCCTATGGCTACACCTTC. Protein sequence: CASSLVDRSYGYTF.